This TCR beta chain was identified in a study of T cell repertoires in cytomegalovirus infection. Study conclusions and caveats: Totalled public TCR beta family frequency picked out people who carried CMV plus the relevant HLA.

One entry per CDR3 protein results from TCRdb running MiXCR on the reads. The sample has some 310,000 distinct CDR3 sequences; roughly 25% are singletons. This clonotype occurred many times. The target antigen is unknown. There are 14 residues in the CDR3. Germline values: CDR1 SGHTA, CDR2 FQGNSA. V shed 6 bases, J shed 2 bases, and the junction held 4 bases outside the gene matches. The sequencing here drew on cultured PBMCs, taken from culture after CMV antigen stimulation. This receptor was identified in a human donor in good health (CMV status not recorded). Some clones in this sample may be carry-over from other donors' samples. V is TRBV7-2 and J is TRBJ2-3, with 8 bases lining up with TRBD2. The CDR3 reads CASRAGGFTDTQYF. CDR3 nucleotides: TGTGCCAGCAGGGCGGGAGGCTTCACAGATACGCAGTATTTT.